Listed below are T cell receptor beta chains from one sample, sequenced in a study of T cell repertoires in cytomegalovirus infection. Which antigens these TCRs recognize remains unknown. TCRdb used MiXCR to reprocess the reads, holding one entry per CDR3 protein. Of some 500,000 distinct CDR3 sequences detected, roughly a third appear once; the ten largest clones hold roughly a sixth. Sequences were derived from cultured PBMCs, sampled from culture after CMV antigen stimulation. Every receptor here comes from a human donor in good health (CMV status not recorded). Some clones in this sample may be carry-over from other donors' samples. CDR3s include the opening cysteine and the closing phenylalanine or tryptophan. D genes are given only for firm matches. Expanded clones get a size class; other rows say once, few or many, or leave the size out.

v_gene,abundance,d_gene,j_gene,CDR3nt,CDR3aa
TRBV29-1,few,TRBD2,TRBJ2-7,TGCAGCGTTGATTCAGCGGGACGACCCTACGAGCAGTACTTC,CSVDSAGRPYEQYF
TRBV6-2/TRBV6-3,.,.,TRBJ2-1,TGTGCCAGCAGTTACCAATACAATGAGCAGTTCTTC,CASSYQYNEQFF
TRBV30,.,.,TRBJ1-1,TGTGCCTGGAGTGTACAGGTAGGGGGGACTGAAGCTTTCTTT,CAWSVQVGGTEAFF
TRBV4-1,.,.,TRBJ2-1,TGCGCCAGCAGCCAAGTCGCCAGGGATGACAATGAGCAGTTCTTC,CASSQVARDDNEQFF
TRBV28,few,.,TRBJ1-5,TGTGCCAGCAGCTCTCCCCCTGCAGGGTACTATCAGCCCCAGCATTTT,CASSSPPAGYYQPQHF
TRBV7-2,few,TRBD2,TRBJ2-1,TGTGCCAGCAGCTTAATTAGCGGGGCGTACAATGAGCAGTTCTTC,CASSLISGAYNEQFF
TRBV4-3,.,TRBD1,TRBJ2-2,TGCGCCAGCAGCCAAACCCCAGGGGGCGCGGACACCGGGGAGCTGTTTTTT,CASSQTPGGADTGELFF
TRBV7-2,few,.,TRBJ2-7,TGTGCCAGCAGCTTAGGGCAGGGGGGGGCTCCCTACGAGCAGTACTTC,CASSLGQGGAPYEQYF
TRBV7-9,few,TRBD1,TRBJ1-4,TGTGCCAGCAGCCTAAACCAGGGGGATAATGAAAAACTGTTTTTT,CASSLNQGDNEKLFF
TRBV4-3,few,.,TRBJ2-1,TGCGCCAGCAGCCAAGATGCGCCGTACAATGAGCAGTTCTTC,CASSQDAPYNEQFF
TRBV11-2,.,.,TRBJ1-1,TGTGCCAGCAGCTTAGATCTGCCGAGGGTCGGCACTGAAGCTTTCTTT,CASSLDLPRVGTEAFF
TRBV5-5,.,TRBD1,TRBJ2-3,TGTGCCAGCAGCTTTAGACAGACCGGGACAGGGGGTGCAGATACGCAGTATTTT,CASSFRQTGTGGADTQYF
TRBV7-2,many,.,TRBJ2-1,TGTGCCAGCAGAAAAACGGACGAGCAGTTCTTC,CASRKTDEQFF
TRBV7-2,.,.,TRBJ2-1,TGTGCCAGCAGCTTCAACTGGGGGGTTGACAATGAGCAGTTCTTC,CASSFNWGVDNEQFF
TRBV3-1,.,TRBD2,TRBJ2-5,TGTGCCAGCAGCCAACTAGTCGGGAGGGGAGAGACCCAGTACTTC,CASSQLVGRGETQYF
TRBV19,.,TRBD1,TRBJ1-2,TGTGCCAGTGAACCGGGACAGGGAGCTTCTGGCTACACCTTC,CASEPGQGASGYTF
TRBV4-3,few,.,TRBJ1-3,TGCGCCAGCAGCCAAGACAGATGGACCGGACCTGGAAACACCATATATTTT,CASSQDRWTGPGNTIYF
TRBV27,few,.,TRBJ2-3,TGTGCCAGCAGTACCGACCGAAGGACATCTGTTTACCCCAGCACAGATACGCAGTATTTT,CASSTDRRTSVYPSTDTQYF
TRBV5-1,.,.,TRBJ2-2,TGCGCCAGCAGCTTCCCCCGTCGCGGGAACACCGGGGAGCTGTTTTTT,CASSFPRRGNTGELFF
TRBV14,.,TRBD1,TRBJ2-7,TGTGCCAGCAGCCAAGGACAGGGTGCGGTCTACGAGCAGTACTTC,CASSQGQGAVYEQYF
TRBV4-3,.,TRBD2,TRBJ2-1,TGCGCCAGCAGCCAAGAGGGACTAGCGATCTACAATGAGCAGTTCTTC,CASSQEGLAIYNEQFF
TRBV7-2,few,.,TRBJ1-2,TGTGCCAGCAGTCCCATTGGTTCAGAGGCCCATGACTATGGCTACACCTTC,CASSPIGSEAHDYGYTF
TRBV28,.,TRBD2,TRBJ2-1,TGTGCCAGCAGCGGAACCAGAGGGTCCGGGACTAGCGGGAGGCCACCCTACAATGAGCAGTTCTTC,CASSGTRGSGTSGRPPYNEQFF
TRBV7-9,.,TRBD2,TRBJ2-1,TGTGCCAGCAGCTGGGGACTAGCGGGACAGAATGAGCAGTTCTTC,CASSWGLAGQNEQFF
TRBV4-3,many,TRBD2,TRBJ2-1,TGCGCCAGCAGCCGAAAAGGGACTAGCGGGAGGGTAAGCTCCTACAATGAGCAGTTCTTC,CASSRKGTSGRVSSYNEQFF
TRBV28,once,TRBD1,TRBJ2-7,TGTGCCAGCAGTTTATTGACAGGGGGCTCCTACGAGCAGTACTTC,CASSLLTGGSYEQYF
TRBV10-1,few,TRBD2,TRBJ2-1,TGCGCCAGCAGTGAAGGGACTAGGACTTACAATGAGCAGTTCTTC,CASSEGTRTYNEQFF
TRBV20-1,.,.,TRBJ1-3,TGCAGTGCCCCGAAACAGGGAGCGGGGGGAAACACCATATATTTT,CSAPKQGAGGNTIYF
TRBV27,few,.,TRBJ1-1,TGTGCCAGCAGCCGGTCAGGGATGAACACTGAAGCTTTCTTT,CASSRSGMNTEAFF
TRBV7-6,many,.,TRBJ1-1,TGTGCCAGCAGCACAAAGGAGAACACTGAAGCTTTCTTT,CASSTKENTEAFF
TRBV7-2,few,.,TRBJ1-2,TGTGCCAGCAGCTTAGGACAGCTAGAGGTCGGCTACACCTTC,CASSLGQLEVGYTF
TRBV7-2,many,TRBD1,TRBJ2-5,TGTGCCAGCAGCTTAAATTTGGTCGCAGGGGGCGGAGAGACCCAGTACTTC,CASSLNLVAGGGETQYF
TRBV7-2,.,TRBD2,TRBJ2-1,TGTGCCAGCAGCTTAGCAGTAGGACTAGCGGGAGGGACAGGTTTTAGGAATGAGCAGTTCTTC,CASSLAVGLAGGTGFRNEQFF
TRBV19,many,TRBD2,TRBJ2-1,TGTGCCAGTAGTATAAGCGCGGGAGAGTACAGGTCCTACAATGAGCAGTTCTTC,CASSISAGEYRSYNEQFF
TRBV7-2,.,.,TRBJ2-5,TGTGCCAGCAGCCCAACCCCACGGGGCTGGGGGGAGACCCAGTACTTC,CASSPTPRGWGETQYF
TRBV7-2,.,TRBD1,TRBJ2-7,TGTGCCAGCAGCTGGGGACAGGGAGACGGCGAGCAGTACTTC,CASSWGQGDGEQYF
TRBV6-1,.,TRBD2,TRBJ2-4,TGTGCCAGCGTGAAGGAGGACAGCACCTTAGCGGGAGGGTCCAAAAACATTCAGTACTTC,CASVKEDSTLAGGSKNIQYF
TRBV4-3,.,.,TRBJ1-1,TGCGCCAGCTCTACCGGCAGTGAAGCTTTCTTT,CASSTGSEAFF
TRBV4-2,few,TRBD2,TRBJ2-3,TGTGCCAGCAGCCAAGATGACCTAGCGGGGGACACAGATACGCAGTATTTT,CASSQDDLAGDTDTQYF
TRBV7-9,.,.,TRBJ2-2,TGTGCCAGCAGCTTACCGGGGATTTTATCGACCGGGGAGCTGTTTTTT,CASSLPGILSTGELFF
TRBV12-3/TRBV12-4,.,.,TRBJ1-5,TGTGCCAGCAGTTTTGCCGGAGGTCCTCCCTTTAATCAGCCCCAGCATTTT,CASSFAGGPPFNQPQHF
TRBV12-3/TRBV12-4,.,TRBD2,TRBJ2-1,TGTGCCAGCAGTTTCCCCGGACTAGTGTTATACAATGAGCAGTTCTTC,CASSFPGLVLYNEQFF
TRBV7-8,many,.,TRBJ1-1,TGTGCCAGCAGCGCCTGGAACACTGAAGCTTTCTTT,CASSAWNTEAFF
TRBV28,.,.,TRBJ1-1,TGTGCCAGCAGTTTGGCCGGACCAAACACTGAAGCTTTCTTT,CASSLAGPNTEAFF
TRBV4-3,few,TRBD2,TRBJ2-1,TGCGCCAGCAGCCATGGGACTAGCGCAGGGGAGCAGTTCTTC,CASSHGTSAGEQFF
TRBV7-6,.,.,TRBJ2-7,TGTGCCAGCAGCTTAGTGGGTGCCGGACGAGCCTACGAGCAGTACTTC,CASSLVGAGRAYEQYF
TRBV28,few,.,TRBJ1-4,TGTGCCAGCAGTTTTCCCACACCTAATGAAAAACTGTTTTTT,CASSFPTPNEKLFF
TRBV7-2,.,.,TRBJ1-4,TGTGCCAGCAGCTTAGACCCAGGGGTCGGTGAAAAACTGTTTTTT,CASSLDPGVGEKLFF
TRBV5-4,.,TRBD2,TRBJ2-1,TGTGCCAGCAGCTTGGAACTAGCGGCTTTCAATGAGCAGTTCTTC,CASSLELAAFNEQFF
TRBV7-2,few,.,TRBJ2-4,TGTGCCAGCAGTCGTACGACAGACAGAATTCAGTACTTC,CASSRTTDRIQYF
TRBV29-1,.,.,TRBJ1-1,TGCAGCGGCGGACCGGGGGCTGAAGCTTTCTTT,CSGGPGAEAFF
TRBV7-9,.,.,TRBJ1-5,TGTGCCAGCAGCTTGGGGGCGAGTGTTCAGCCCCAGCATTTT,CASSLGASVQPQHF
TRBV6-5,.,TRBD1,TRBJ2-5,TGTGCCAGCAGTTCACCTGGACAGGGCGAGACCCAGTACTTC,CASSSPGQGETQYF
TRBV25-1,.,TRBD2,TRBJ2-1,TGTGCCAGCAGTACGACTAGCGGGTACAATGAGCAGTTCTTC,CASSTTSGYNEQFF
TRBV19,.,TRBD2,TRBJ2-1,TGTGCCAGTAGTATAGTTATGGGAGCGGGAGAGCAGTTCTTC,CASSIVMGAGEQFF